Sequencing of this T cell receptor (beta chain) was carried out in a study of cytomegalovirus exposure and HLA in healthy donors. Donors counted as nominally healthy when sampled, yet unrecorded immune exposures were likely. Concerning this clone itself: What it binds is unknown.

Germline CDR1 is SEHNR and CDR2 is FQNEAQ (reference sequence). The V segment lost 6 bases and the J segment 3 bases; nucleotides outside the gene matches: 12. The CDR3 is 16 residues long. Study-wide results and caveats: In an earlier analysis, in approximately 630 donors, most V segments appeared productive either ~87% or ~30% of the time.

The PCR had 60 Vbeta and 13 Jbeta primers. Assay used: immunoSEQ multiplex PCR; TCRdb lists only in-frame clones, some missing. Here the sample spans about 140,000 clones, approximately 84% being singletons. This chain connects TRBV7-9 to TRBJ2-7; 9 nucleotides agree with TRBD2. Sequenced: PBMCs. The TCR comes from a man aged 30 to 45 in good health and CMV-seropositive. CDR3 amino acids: CASRIVSMREGYEQYF. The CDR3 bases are TGTGCCAGCAGAATTGTCAGCATGCGGGAGGGCTACGAGCAGTACTTC. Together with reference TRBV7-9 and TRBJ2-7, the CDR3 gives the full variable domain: DTGVSQNPRHKITKRGQNVTFRCDPISEHNRLYWYRQTLGQGPEFLTYFQNEAQLEKSRLLSDRFSAERPKGSFSTLEIQRTEQGDSAMYLCASRIVSMREGYEQYFGPGTRLTVT.